The 13 T cell receptor beta chains in this list originate from one sample, sequenced in a study of T cell responses to AZD1222 COVID-19 vaccine. Sequenced by immunoSEQ multiplex PCR; TCRdb stores in-frame clones only, minus some. The data hold about 140,000 clones, with 85% to 95% observed a single time. The sequencing here drew on peripheral blood, taken on day 0 of AZD1222 vaccination. The receptors shown here come from an adult in good health.

This chain connects TRBV5-1 to TRBJ1-1; D is ambiguous. Germline CDR1 and CDR2: SGHRS and YFSETQ. The ends were cut back, 2 bases at V and 1 base at J, with 6 bases in the middle. CDR3 length: 13 residues. CDR3 DNA sequence: TGCGCCAGCAGCTTTTCAGGGAACACTGAAGCTTTCTTT. Amino acids: CASSFSGNTEAFF.

This chain uses TRBV6-5 with TRBJ1-1, with D unresolved. V dropped 8 bases and J dropped 0 bases, with 7 bases sitting between them. This CDR3 region has 12 residues. CDR1 is MNHEY, CDR2 SVGAGI, per germline. CDR3 protein: CASRSLNTEAFF. In nucleotides, the CDR3 is TGTGCCAGCCGATCCCTGAACACTGAAGCTTTCTTT.

The table lists this clone with a count of one. The chain couples TRBV3-1 (or the pseudogene TRBV3-2) to TRBJ2-2; D gene unclear. The CDR3 length is 15 residues. Germline V gives CDR1 LGHDT, CDR2 YNNKEL (reference sequence). V lost 0 bases, J lost 5 bases, and 10 bases lay in between. CDR3 sequence reads: CASSQDPRKTGELFF. The CDR3 DNA sequence: TGTGCCAGCAGCCAAGATCCGCGTAAGACCGGGGAGCTGTTTTTT.

The chain joins TRBV9 to TRBJ1-5; D may be TRBD1 (6 bases). Trimming pared 0 bases from V and 7 bases from J, leaving 14 bases between. There are 15 residues in the CDR3. Germline V CDR1 and CDR2: SGDLS, YYNGEE. CDR3 residues: CASSVGISGQQPQHF. The CDR3 DNA reads as TGTGCCAGCAGCGTAGGAATTTCGGGACAACAGCCCCAGCATTTT.

The V call is TRBV10-1, the J call TRBJ1-1; no clear D. Germline CDR1 WNHNN, CDR2 SYGVQD (reference sequence). The length of the CDR3 is 12 residues. V was trimmed by 0 bases and J by 10 bases, leaving 9 bases between them. This CDR3 reads CASSESGLGAFF. In nucleotides, the CDR3 is TGCGCCAGCAGTGAGTCCGGCCTCGGAGCTTTCTTT.

This chain links TRBV5-1 with TRBJ2-7; D ambiguous. This CDR3 has 11 amino acids. Trimming removed 1 base from V and 9 bases from J, with 8 bases in between. Germline CDR1 SGHRS, CDR2 YFSETQ. The CDR3 nucleotides are TGCGCCAGCAGCTTGAACTGGGTGCAGTACTTC. This codes for CASSLNWVQYF.

The rearrangement uses TRBV7-9 and TRBJ2-1; D may correspond to TRBD1 or TRBD2 (5 bases each). The CDR3 runs 18 residues. Trimming cost V 5 bases and J 7 bases, with 27 bases left between them. CDR1 is SEHNR and CDR2 is FQNEAQ in the germline V gene (reference sequence). Written as DNA, the CDR3 is TGTGCCAGCAGCCGCCAGCCGAGGGGCTTCGGGCTAGGGAATGAGCAGTTCTTC. Residues: CASSRQPRGFGLGNEQFF.

The chain couples TRBV7-2 to TRBJ2-2, with D unclear. Trimming pared 7 bases from V and 3 bases from J, leaving 12 bases between. The CDR3 has 14 residues. Germline V lookup: CDR1 SGHTA, CDR2 FQGNSA. CDR3 DNA: TGTGCCAGCACTTTTACCAGACACACCGGGGAGCTGTTTTTT. Translation gives CASTFTRHTGELFF. Variable domain in full (rest from reference TRBV7-2 and TRBJ2-2): GAGVSQSPSNKVTEKGKDVELRCDPISGHTALYWYRQSLGQGLEFLIYFQGNSAPDKSGLPSDRFSAERTGGSVSTLTIQRTQQEDSAVYLCASTFTRHTGELFFGEGSRLTVL.

This chain links TRBV5-6 with TRBJ1-2, with D possibly TRBD1 on 5 matching bases. V lost 5 bases and J lost 7, with 12 bases in between. This CDR3 has 12 residues. The germline V gene encodes CDR1 SGHDT and CDR2 YYEEEE. The CDR3 nucleotides read TGTGCCAGCAGGAGACAGTTTGGTGGCTACACCTTC. Protein product: CASRRQFGGYTF.

DNA for the CDR3: TGTGCCAGCTCATTCTCCGGGACTAGCCGCGATGAGCAGTTCTTC. Translation gives CASSFSGTSRDEQFF. V is TRBV18 and J is TRBJ2-1; 9 positions match TRBD2. The trim removed 5 bases at V and 8 bases at J, leaving 10 bases unmatched. The CDR3 is 15 residues long. Germline V gene sequence: CDR1 KGHSH, CDR2 LQKENI.

This sequence joins TRBV20-1 and TRBJ1-5; 9 nucleotides line up with TRBD1. V shed 3 bases, J shed 2 bases, and the junction held 8 bases outside the gene matches. The CDR3 spans 16 residues. Germline V gene sequence: CDR1 DFQATT, CDR2 SNEGSKA (reference sequence). CDR3 sequence reads: CSASDHRGLGNQPQHF. CDR3 sequence (DNA): TGCAGTGCTAGTGATCACAGGGGGCTGGGCAATCAGCCCCAGCATTTT.

This clone was counted only a few times. This chain joins TRBV11-1 and TRBJ2-3; 8 bases are a match to TRBD2. Germline lookup yields CDR1 SGHAT and CDR2 FQDESV (reference sequence). The ends lost 3 bases at V and 0 bases at J; junction bases unmatched: 5. The length of the CDR3 is 16 residues. Here the CDR3 reads CASSFIGGGSTDTQYF. In DNA form, the CDR3 reads TGTGCCAGCAGCTTCATTGGCGGGGGGAGCACAGATACGCAGTATTTT.

Written as DNA, the CDR3 is TGTGCCAGCTCACCCTCCCAATATAGGGGGCGGAATGGCTACACCTTC. Its translation: CASSPSQYRGRNGYTF. V usage is TRBV18 and J usage is TRBJ1-2; TRBD1 matches at 7 bases. This CDR3 region has 16 residues. Per the germline V gene, CDR1 is KGHSH and CDR2 is LQKENI. The V gene end was trimmed by 3 bases and the J gene end by 6 bases; junction bases not matched to a gene: 13.